Shown below are 5 T cell receptor beta chains from a single sample sequenced in a study of post-analysis software for immune sequencing data. Built from TCR beta cDNA, the libraries had unique molecular identifiers in them. A single record per CDR3 protein comes from TCRdb applying MiXCR to the PCR reads. Found here are 350,000 to 450,000 distinct CDR3 sequences, about a third of them singletons; the top ten hold over 10%. These receptors lack a known antigen. Study results and limitations: In patients, TRBV5-6, TRBV5-1 and TRBV20-1 belonged to five TRBV segments found more frequently than in controls.

Material: blood. The receptors here all came from a girl between 10 and 17 years old with multiple sclerosis.

The chain has TRBV12-3 or TRBV12-4 and TRBJ1-1; 9 nucleotides agree with TRBD1. J was trimmed by 5 bases and V by 6 bases; bases with no gene match: 4. The length of the CDR3 is 13 residues. This CDR3 is CASSVQGATEAFF. DNA for the CDR3: TGTGCCAGCAGCGTACAGGGGGCGACTGAAGCTTTCTTT.

This clonotype was recorded a few times. This sequence joins TRBV6-6 and TRBJ2-6, with a possible D match to TRBD1 (6 bases). The V end was cut by 0 bases, the J end by 4 bases, with 10 bases between. The CDR3 totals 16 residues. Germline CDR1 and CDR2: MNHNY and SVGAGI (reference sequence). The CDR3 nucleotides are TGTGCCAGCAGTTACTCGTTTGGACAGGGGGCCAACGTCCTGACTTTC. Protein product: CASSYSFGQGANVLTF.

Regarding this clonotype: One end of the junction varies from germline; a read error may be responsible. The chain couples TRBV12-3 or TRBV12-4 to TRBJ2-7; either TRBD1 or TRBD2 may fit D (5 bases each). CDR3 length equals 18 residues. This CDR3 reads CASSLDGTSRREGYEQYF. CDR3 bases: TGTGCCAGTAGTTTAGACGGGACCTCAAGAAGAGAGGGGTACGAGCAGTACTTC.

The chain links TRBV7-2 to TRBJ1-1, with a tentative D call TRBD1 (6 bases). With 1 base removed from V and 4 bases from J, the gap between germline ends came to 16 bases. The CDR3 runs 16 residues. Germline values: CDR1 SGHTA, CDR2 FQGNSA. CDR3 DNA sequence: TGTGCCAGCAGCTTAGGGGGAAGGGGGGTCTCCACTGAAGCTTTCTTT. It translates to CASSLGGRGVSTEAFF. The entire variable domain, with the rest obtained from reference TRBV7-2 and TRBJ1-1, is as follows: GAGVSQSPSNKVTEKGKDVELRCDPISGHTALYWYRQSLGQGLEFLIYFQGNSAPDKSGLPSDRFSAERTGGSVSTLTIQRTQQEDSAVYLCASSLGGRGVSTEAFFGQGTRLTVV.

This clonotype was counted a few times. The chain employs TRBV4-1 and TRBJ1-4; D is perhaps TRBD1 (6 bases). With 0 bases removed from V and 13 bases from J, the gap between germline ends came to 15 bases. Per the germline V gene, CDR1 is MGHRA and CDR2 is YSYEKL. The CDR3 totals 14 residues. The DNA for the CDR3 is TGCGCCAGCAGCCAAGAGCCCACAGGGCAGGTACTGTTTTTT. This codes for CASSQEPTGQVLFF.